A single sample gave rise to the 22 T cell receptor beta chains below, sequenced in a study of blood T cell repertoires in COVID-19. Assay used: immunoSEQ multiplex PCR; TCRdb lists only in-frame clones, some missing. This table has about 180,000 clones, 88% appearing once. The sequencing input was PBMCs or T cells enriched from blood (not recorded which). These receptors all stem from a woman aged 18 to 35 who had recovered from COVID-19.

The rearrangement links TRBV7-2 to TRBJ2-5; a weak D match, TRBD2 (6 bases). The V gene lost 5 bases and the J gene lost 5 bases, with 21 bases spanning the gap. The CDR3 sequence is 16 residues long. The germline gives CDR1 SGHTA, CDR2 FQGNSA. The CDR3 spells CASSLGGAGPRETQYF. The CDR3 nucleotides read TGTGCCAGCAGCCTCGGAGGGGCGGGTCCGAGGGAGACCCAGTACTTC.

The V call is TRBV9, the J call TRBJ1-4; 9 bases fit TRBD1. The J segment lost 3 bases and the V segment lost 0 bases, leaving 3 bases of the junction unmatched. There are 16 residues in the CDR3. The germline V gene has CDR1 SGDLS and CDR2 YYNGEE. This CDR3 reads CASSVGYRGPNEKLFF. In DNA form, the CDR3 reads TGTGCCAGCAGCGTAGGCTACAGGGGGCCTAATGAAAAACTGTTTTTT. Using reference TRBV9 and TRBJ1-4 for the parts outside the CDR3, the full variable domain is DSGVTQTPKHLITATGQRVTLRCSPRSGDLSVYWYQQSLDQGLQFLIQYYNGEERAKGNILERFSAQQFPDLHSELNLSSLELGDSALYFCASSVGYRGPNEKLFFGSGTQLSVL.

The chain links TRBV9 to TRBJ2-1; D is unresolved. Between the trimmed V and J ends, which lost 0 bases and 4 bases, there was a span of 8 bases. The CDR3 is made up of 14 amino acids. Germline V lookup: CDR1 SGDLS, CDR2 YYNGEE. CDR3 DNA: TGTGCCAGCAGCGTAGGGAGCGCATACAATGAGCAGTTCTTC. This codes for CASSVGSAYNEQFF. Combining the CDR3 with reference TRBV9 and TRBJ2-1 gives the whole variable domain DSGVTQTPKHLITATGQRVTLRCSPRSGDLSVYWYQQSLDQGLQFLIQYYNGEERAKGNILERFSAQQFPDLHSELNLSSLELGDSALYFCASSVGSAYNEQFFGPGTRLTVL.

The chain is built from TRBV7-8 and TRBJ2-7; TRBD2 agrees at 10 bases. Germline-derived CDR1 and CDR2 are SGHVS and FQNEAQ. The CDR3 is 14 amino acids. The ends lost 3 bases at V and 5 bases at J; junction bases unmatched: 4. CDR3: CASSFSGGPDEQYF. The CDR3 DNA follows: TGTGCCAGCAGCTTTAGCGGGGGGCCCGACGAGCAGTACTTC.

The rearrangement links TRBV27 to TRBJ1-2; D is ambiguous. The germline V and J ends were trimmed by 2 bases and 4 bases, with 11 bases remaining between them. The CDR3 has 14 amino acids. Germline V lookup: CDR1 MNHEY, CDR2 SMNVEV (reference sequence). CDR3 DNA: TGTGCCAGCAGTTTACGCCGGGATACCTATGGCTACACCTTC. Protein: CASSLRRDTYGYTF.

The chain carries TRBV9 and TRBJ1-4; D call uncertain. Germline V lookup: CDR1 SGDLS, CDR2 YYNGEE. V dropped 0 bases and J dropped 8 bases, with 11 bases sitting between them. The CDR3 spans 14 residues. DNA for the CDR3: TGTGCCAGCAGCGTAGAAGAGGGAATGGAAAAACTGTTTTTT. The encoded protein is CASSVEEGMEKLFF. The full variable domain, in which reference TRBV9 and TRBJ1-4 provide the parts outside the CDR3, is DSGVTQTPKHLITATGQRVTLRCSPRSGDLSVYWYQQSLDQGLQFLIQYYNGEERAKGNILERFSAQQFPDLHSELNLSSLELGDSALYFCASSVEEGMEKLFFGSGTQLSVL.

V is TRBV9 and J is TRBJ2-7, with 11 bases aligning to TRBD2. V shed 0 bases, J shed 6 bases, and the junction held 5 bases outside the gene matches. Per the germline V gene, CDR1 is SGDLS and CDR2 is YYNGEE. The CDR3 extends over 15 amino acids. CDR3 in DNA: TGTGCCAGCAGCGTAGGGCTAGCGGGAGGTTCCGAGCAGTACTTC. Translated: CASSVGLAGGSEQYF.

The J gene is TRBJ1-6, the V gene TRBV27; 7 bases fit TRBD1. The CDR3 has 14 amino acids. Germline V gene data show CDR1 as MNHEY and CDR2 as SMNVEV (reference sequence). Germline trimming cut 6 bases from V and 7 bases from J; bases unmatched to any gene: 6. CDR3 nucleotides: TGTGCCAGCAGAAGCGACAGGGCCAATTCACCCCTCCACTTT. Translated, it gives CASRSDRANSPLHF.

The rearrangement joins TRBV18 to TRBJ2-7, with D perhaps matching TRBD2 (5 bases). This CDR3 has 16 residues. Germline V lookup: CDR1 KGHSH, CDR2 LQKENI. The V and J ends lost 4 bases and 2 bases respectively, with 18 bases between them. CDR3 in amino acids: CASSQDRPVRAYEQYF. CDR3 nucleotides: TGTGCCAGCTCACAGGATAGGCCTGTGAGGGCCTACGAGCAGTACTTC.

The rearrangement uses TRBV9 and TRBJ2-7; D may be TRBD2 (5 bases). Deletions cut 4 bases from V and 7 bases from J, with 18 bases between. Germline V gene data show CDR1 as SGDLS and CDR2 as YYNGEE. The CDR3 spans 14 residues. The CDR3 spells CASSPEGPRGEQYF. CDR3 nucleotide sequence: TGTGCCAGCAGCCCGGAAGGCCCCCGCGGGGAGCAGTACTTC. Full variable domain (missing parts from reference TRBV9 and TRBJ2-7): DSGVTQTPKHLITATGQRVTLRCSPRSGDLSVYWYQQSLDQGLQFLIQYYNGEERAKGNILERFSAQQFPDLHSELNLSSLELGDSALYFCASSPEGPRGEQYFGPGTRLTVT.

The chain has TRBV2 and TRBJ2-3; possible D gene TRBD2, 7 bases. Germline assignment: CDR1 SNHLY and CDR2 FYNNEI. The CDR3 extends over 14 amino acids. V lost 10 bases, J lost 4 bases, and 18 bases lay in between. The CDR3 protein is CAITGAGDADTQYF. DNA for the CDR3: TGTGCCATCACGGGGGCGGGAGATGCAGATACGCAGTATTTT.

A word on this clone: Mismatch with germline at one junction end may stem from a read error. The V and J genes are TRBV28 and TRBJ2-7, with D unresolved. Germline V CDR1 and CDR2: MDHEN, SYDVKM. CDR3 length: 12 residues. CDR3 nucleotides: TGTGCCAGCAGGTCTACTACCTACGCGCAGTACTTC. This gives the protein CASRSTTYAQYF.

The rearrangement uses TRBV6-5 and TRBJ1-2; a weak D match, TRBD1 (5 bases). Per the germline V gene, CDR1 is MNHEY and CDR2 is SVGAGI. This CDR3 is built from 15 residues. V was trimmed by 0 bases and J by 8 bases, leaving 16 bases between them. CDR3 bases: TGTGCCAGCAGTTACTCGACAGACATGCCTGGCGGCTACACCTTC. It is translated as CASSYSTDMPGGYTF.

This clone was detected only a few times. The chain is built from TRBV4-3 and TRBJ1-5, with D hard to call. Between the trimmed V and J ends, which lost 0 bases and 6 bases, there was a span of 6 bases. CDR1 and CDR2 (germline): LGHNA, YSLEER. The CDR3 length is 13 residues. In nucleotides, the CDR3 is TGCGCCAGCAGCCAAGATCCGGTTCAGCCCCAGCATTTT. Translation gives CASSQDPVQPQHF.

The gene calls are TRBV5-8 and TRBJ2-1; D remains ambiguous. CDR3 size: 14 residues. CDR1 and CDR2 from the germline V gene are SGHTS and YDEGEE. The V end lost 2 bases, the J end lost 0 bases, and 6 bases lay between the germline ends. The CDR3 loop reads CASSLQSSYNEQFF. The DNA for the CDR3 is TGTGCCAGCAGCTTACAGAGCTCCTACAATGAGCAGTTCTTC.

The chain is built from TRBV6-6 and TRBJ1-3, with a possible D match to TRBD1 (6 bases). The length of the CDR3 is 14 residues. V lost 6 bases to trimming and J lost 3 bases, with 12 bases between them. CDR1 MNHNY and CDR2 SVGAGI come from the germline V gene (reference sequence). The chain's CDR3 is CASRSGQLGNTIYF. CDR3 in DNA: TGTGCCAGCAGAAGCGGACAGCTTGGAAACACCATATATTTT.

This sequence joins TRBV19 and TRBJ2-2; the match to TRBD1 covers 8 bases. V lost 6 bases and J lost 7; bases outside the gene matches: 7. Germline CDR1 and CDR2: LNHDA and SQIVND (reference sequence). The CDR3 loop spans 14 amino acids. The CDR3: CASSLGQGGGELFF. The CDR3 DNA follows: TGTGCCAGTAGCCTCGGACAGGGAGGCGGGGAGCTGTTTTTT. The entire variable domain, with the rest obtained from reference TRBV19 and TRBJ2-2, is as follows: DGGITQSPKYLFRKEGQNVTLSCEQNLNHDAMYWYRQDPGQGLRLIYYSQIVNDFQKGDIAEGYSVSREKKESFPLTVTSAQKNPTAFYLCASSLGQGGGELFFGEGSRLTVL.

The chain combines TRBV11-2 with TRBJ1-1, with D possibly TRBD1 on 5 matching bases. Germline CDR1 and CDR2: SGHAT and FQNNGV. Trimming left V 3 bases short and J 0 bases short, with 14 bases between. The CDR3 has 16 residues. CDR3 sequence (DNA): TGTGCCAGCAGCTTTCGGGGGGGACTCATGAACACTGAAGCTTTCTTT. This codes for CASSFRGGLMNTEAFF.

V gene TRBV11-3 combines with J gene TRBJ1-2; D not certain. The ends were cut back, 7 bases at V and 0 bases at J, with 15 bases in the middle. This CDR3 region has 15 residues. Per germline, CDR1 SGHNT and CDR2 YENEEA. The CDR3 spells CASTPPRGANYGYTF. The DNA for the CDR3 is TGTGCCAGCACCCCCCCCCGGGGAGCTAACTATGGCTACACCTTC.

The J gene is TRBJ1-1, the V gene TRBV11-3; TRBD1 matches at 7 bases. This CDR3 is 17 amino acids long. V lost 2 bases, J lost 1 base, and 10 bases stayed unmatched. Germline-derived CDR1 and CDR2 are SGHNT and YENEEA. The CDR3 here is CASSLHRSGQENTEAFF. CDR3 DNA: TGTGCCAGCAGCTTACACCGATCAGGACAGGAGAACACTGAAGCTTTCTTT.

The V call is TRBV4-2, the J call TRBJ2-7; D is undetermined. CDR3 length equals 14 residues. The V gene lost 4 bases and the J gene lost 0 bases, with 10 bases spanning the gap. CDR1 is LGHNA and CDR2 is YNFKEQ in the germline V gene. The CDR3, as DNA: TGTGCCAGCAGCCCGACACATAGCTCCTACGAGCAGTACTTC. Translation gives CASSPTHSSYEQYF.

This clone has only a few counts. The chain carries TRBV7-9 and TRBJ1-2; D ambiguous. Germline values: CDR1 SEHNR, CDR2 FQNEAQ (reference sequence). This CDR3 spans 15 amino acids. Trimming cost V 6 bases and J 0 bases, with 14 bases left between them. In DNA form, the CDR3 reads TGTGCCAGCAGTTCCCTGGTGGCAGCTAACTATGGCTACACCTTC. Translating it yields CASSSLVAANYGYTF. Full variable domain (rest looked up from reference TRBV7-9 and TRBJ1-2): DTGVSQNPRHKITKRGQNVTFRCDPISEHNRLYWYRQTLGQGPEFLTYFQNEAQLEKSRLLSDRFSAERPKGSFSTLEIQRTEQGDSAMYLCASSSLVAANYGYTFGSGTRLTVV.